The 29 T cell receptor beta chains listed next were all sequenced from one sample in a study of CD8+ T cells in alopecia areata. RNA was isolated and reverse transcribed to cDNA, the sequencing template. The table came from immunoSEQ multiplex PCR; TCRdb's copy has only in-frame clones and leaves some out. The table shows about 200,000 clones, with more than 30% occurring only once. The treatment was: oral pan-JAK inhibitor, 5-10 mg twice daily. The specimen comprised CD4+ T cells sorted from blood, sampled at approximately week 30, from a patient treated with tofacitinib. The receptor set was obtained from a human donor with alopecia areata.

The chain recombines TRBV5-1 with TRBJ2-1; D may correspond to TRBD1 or TRBD2 (6 bases each). This CDR3 has 14 amino acids. Germline V gene sequence: CDR1 SGHRS, CDR2 YFSETQ. V lost 4 bases to trimming and J lost 16 bases, with 24 bases between them. CDR3 in amino acids: CASSPGTPEGGAFF. Here the CDR3 DNA reads TGCGCCAGCAGCCCCGGGACTCCTGAGGGGGGAGCTTTCTTC. Full variable domain (remainder filled in from reference TRBV5-1 and TRBJ2-1): KAGVTQTPRYLIKTRGQQVTLSCSPISGHRSVSWYQQTPGQGLQFLFEYFSETQRNKGNFPGRFSGRQFSNSRSEMNVSTLELGDSALYLCASSPGTPEGGAFFGPGTRLTVL.

This clone was seen more than once but under ten times. The V gene is TRBV6-1, the J gene TRBJ1-1; 9 positions agree with TRBD1. This CDR3 has 14 amino acids. Germline-derived CDR1 and CDR2 are MNHNS and SASEGT. The V segment lost 8 bases and the J segment 1 base; nucleotides outside the gene matches: 5. As DNA, the CDR3 is TGTGCCAGCCGGAAGGACAGGGGGAACACTGAAGCTTTCTTT. Protein product: CASRKDRGNTEAFF.

The chain's CDR3 is CASSYLESGEETQYF. CDR3 sequence (DNA): TGTGCCAGCAGCTACCTTGAGTCCGGAGAAGAGACCCAGTACTTC. The genes are TRBV5-4 and TRBJ2-5, with D unresolved. The CDR3 loop spans 15 amino acids. V lost 3 bases and J lost 3, with 15 bases in between. Germline CDR1 reads SGHNT; CDR2 reads YYREEE (reference sequence). Combining the CDR3 with reference TRBV5-4 and TRBJ2-5 gives the whole variable domain ETGVTQSPTHLIKTRGQQVTLRCSSQSGHNTVSWYQQALGQGPQFIFQYYREEENGRGNFPPRFSGLQFPNYSSELNVNALELDDSALYLCASSYLESGEETQYFGPGTRLLVL.

This rearrangement joins TRBV13 to TRBJ2-7; the match to TRBD1 covers 11 bases. The CDR3 is 14 residues long. Germline V gene data show CDR1 as PRHDT and CDR2 as FYEKMQ (reference sequence). V lost 5 bases to trimming and J lost 5 bases; unmatched junction nucleotides: 5. DNA for the CDR3: TGTGCCAGCAGCCCGGGACAGGGGGTAAACGAGCAGTACTTC. Its protein product is CASSPGQGVNEQYF.

The rearrangement links TRBV11-3 to TRBJ1-3; D uncertain. Looked up from germline, CDR1 is SGHNT and CDR2 is YENEEA. This CDR3 comprises 14 residues. The V end lost 5 bases, the J end lost 2 bases, and 10 bases lay between the germline ends. CDR3 sequence: CASSPSGPGNTIYF. Here the CDR3 DNA reads TGTGCCAGCAGCCCTTCGGGTCCTGGAAACACCATATATTTT.

This clone appeared a single time. The CDR3: CASSENTDTQYF. The CDR3 DNA sequence: TGTGCCAGCAGCGAGAACACAGATACGCAGTATTTT. The chain has TRBV9 and TRBJ2-3; D gene unclear. The CDR3 spans 12 residues. Deletions cut 3 bases from V and 2 bases from J, with 4 bases between. Germline V gene lookup returns CDR1 SGDLS and CDR2 YYNGEE. Using reference TRBV9 and TRBJ2-3 for the parts outside the CDR3, the full variable domain is DSGVTQTPKHLITATGQRVTLRCSPRSGDLSVYWYQQSLDQGLQFLIQYYNGEERAKGNILERFSAQQFPDLHSELNLSSLELGDSALYFCASSENTDTQYFGPGTRLTVL.

This clone was detected a few times. This rearrangement joins TRBV6-1 to TRBJ1-2; 9 bases match TRBD1. This CDR3 region has 12 residues. V lost 4 bases and J lost 6; bases outside the gene matches: 0. Looked up from germline, CDR1 is MNHNS and CDR2 is SASEGT. CDR3 in amino acids: CASSGQGDGYTF. The CDR3 DNA is TGTGCCAGCAGTGGACAGGGGGATGGCTACACCTTC.

This clone was seen a few times. The J gene is TRBJ2-5, the V gene TRBV7-6; unclear D gene. Germline values: CDR1 SGHVS, CDR2 FNYEAQ. The CDR3 totals 13 residues. The V end lost 2 bases, the J end lost 0 bases, and 4 bases lay between the germline ends. The CDR3 spells CASSLSNQETQYF. The CDR3 DNA sequence: TGTGCCAGCAGCTTATCCAACCAAGAGACCCAGTACTTC.

This clone was counted between two and nine times. The chain couples TRBV7-3 to TRBJ2-7, with 9 bases matching TRBD2. V lost 3 bases, J lost 2 bases, and 2 bases stayed unmatched. The CDR3 is 14 residues long. The germline gives CDR1 SGHTA, CDR2 FQGTGA. CDR3 coding DNA: TGTGCCAGCAGCTTGACTAGCGGCGCCTACGAGCAGTACTTC. This translates into CASSLTSGAYEQYF.

The chain couples TRBV7-2 to TRBJ2-2; D ambiguous. Trimming stripped 4 bases from V and 2 bases from J, with 5 bases between. The germline gives CDR1 SGHTA, CDR2 FQGNSA. This CDR3 has 13 amino acids. The CDR3, as DNA: TGTGCCAGCAGCTCTCATAACACCGGGGAGCTGTTTTTT. It specifies CASSSHNTGELFF.

J is TRBJ2-1 and V is TRBV4-1; 11 bases match TRBD2. The ends lost 3 bases at V and 5 bases at J; junction bases unmatched: 9. The CDR3 loop spans 17 amino acids. Germline loops: CDR1 MGHRA, CDR2 YSYEKL. CDR3 bases: TGCGCCAGCAGCCATGGAAGACTAGCGGGACGAAACAATGAGCAGTTCTTC. Its translation: CASSHGRLAGRNNEQFF.

The rearrangement joins TRBV27 to TRBJ2-6; D is undetermined. The V end lost 5 bases, the J end lost 1 base, and 6 bases lay between the germline ends. Looked up from germline, CDR1 is MNHEY and CDR2 is SMNVEV (reference sequence). The CDR3 has 14 amino acids. As DNA, the CDR3 is TGTGCCAGCAGTCATTATTCTGGGGCCAACGTCCTGACTTTC. Amino acid sequence: CASSHYSGANVLTF.

This clone was detected a few times. The chain is built from TRBV7-2 and TRBJ2-7; D not certain. The CDR3 loop spans 11 amino acids. V gave up 3 bases and J gave up 3 bases, with 3 bases separating them. Per the germline V gene, CDR1 is SGHTA and CDR2 is FQGNSA. In nucleotides, the CDR3 is TGTGCCAGCAGCTTGGACTACGAGCAGTACTTC. Its translation: CASSLDYEQYF.

The rearrangement links TRBV12-5 to TRBJ1-3; D may be TRBD1 (5 bases). This CDR3 is built from 21 residues. V lost 2 bases, J lost 2 bases, and 28 bases lay in between. Germline CDR1 is LGHNT and CDR2 is FRNRAP. Here the CDR3 DNA reads TGTGCTAGTGGTTTGCGCCCCCCAGGGACTGCCTATGATTTGCCTGGAAACACCATATATTTT. Its translation: CASGLRPPGTAYDLPGNTIYF.

The chain couples TRBV29-1 to TRBJ2-3; 13 nucleotides align to TRBD2. The germline gives CDR1 SQVTM, CDR2 ANQGSEA. V lost 4 bases, J lost 4 bases, and 5 bases stayed unmatched. The CDR3 spans 15 residues. CDR3 sequence: CSVGKLAGGPDTQYF. The CDR3 DNA reads as TGCAGCGTTGGCAAACTAGCGGGAGGGCCAGATACGCAGTATTTT.

In DNA form, the CDR3 reads TGCGCCAGCAGCTTGGCGATGGCCAGGAACCAAACCGGGGAGCTGTTTTTT. It encodes CASSLAMARNQTGELFF. The V and J genes are TRBV5-1 and TRBJ2-2, with D unresolved. The germline V and J ends were trimmed by 0 bases and 5 bases, with 17 bases remaining between them. Germline CDR1 is SGHRS and CDR2 is YFSETQ. This CDR3 has 17 residues.

This clone has more than one count but fewer than ten. This chain connects TRBV5-5 to TRBJ1-4; the match to TRBD1 covers 7 bases. There are 15 residues in the CDR3. CDR1 is SGHKS, CDR2 YYEKEE, per germline (reference sequence). With 2 bases clipped from V and 10 bases from J, the junction kept 11 bases outside the gene matches. The CDR3 spells CASSFSSGGTGKLFF. CDR3 DNA sequence: TGTGCCAGCAGCTTCTCTTCAGGGGGTACTGGAAAACTGTTTTTT. Full variable domain (outside the CDR3, taken from reference TRBV5-5 and TRBJ1-4): DAGVTQSPTHLIKTRGQQVTLRCSPISGHKSVSWYQQVLGQGPQFIFQYYEKEERGRGNFPDRFSARQFPNYSSELNVNALLLGDSALYLCASSFSSGGTGKLFFGSGTQLSVL.

V is TRBV6-6 and J is TRBJ1-2; 7 bases line up with TRBD1. J was trimmed by 8 bases and V by 0 bases; bases with no gene match: 9. The CDR3 is made up of 15 amino acids. Germline loops: CDR1 MNHNY, CDR2 SVGAGI (reference sequence). The CDR3 DNA reads as TGTGCCAGCAGTTACTCGAGTGGGACAGAATTCGGCTACACCTTC. Its translation: CASSYSSGTEFGYTF.

The chain employs TRBV18 and TRBJ2-5, with 8 bases fitting TRBD1. Losses at the gene ends were 6 bases for V and 5 bases for J; bases not matched to a gene: 5. The CDR3 length is 13 residues. Per the germline V gene, CDR1 is KGHSH and CDR2 is LQKENI. CDR3 bases: TGTGCCAGCTCGTCAGGGGGCTCGGAGACCCAGTACTTC. Translation: CASSSGGSETQYF. Using reference TRBV18 and TRBJ2-5 for the parts outside the CDR3, the full variable domain is NAGVMQNPRHLVRRRGQEARLRCSPMKGHSHVYWYRQLPEEGLKFMVYLQKENIIDESGMPKERFSAEFPKEGPSILRIQQVVRGDSAAYFCASSSGGSETQYFGPGTRLLVL.

The chain employs TRBV2 and TRBJ2-7; D is undetermined. There are 17 residues in the CDR3. CDR1 is SNHLY, CDR2 FYNNEI, per germline. The germline V and J ends were trimmed by 6 bases and 4 bases, with 25 bases remaining between them. The CDR3 nucleotides read TGTGCCAGCAGGTACGACCGGGCCACCTTTGCTTCATACGAGCAGTACTTC. Amino acid sequence: CASRYDRATFASYEQYF.

The V gene is TRBV11-1, the J gene TRBJ2-3; TRBD1 agrees at 9 bases. Trimming cost V 7 bases and J 2 bases; bases outside gene matches: 7. From germline, CDR1 is SGHAT and CDR2 FQDESV (reference sequence). The CDR3 is 15 amino acids. CDR3 protein: CASNPGQGATDTQYF. The CDR3 DNA follows: TGTGCCAGCAACCCGGGACAGGGAGCCACAGATACGCAGTATTTT.

This clone appeared a few times. The V and J genes are TRBV6-5 and TRBJ1-1; the D gene is possibly TRBD1 (5 bases). Deletions cut 3 bases from V and 3 bases from J, with 11 bases between. Per germline, CDR1 MNHEY and CDR2 SVGAGI. This CDR3 spans 14 amino acids. CDR3 sequence reads: CASSYSTAHTEAFF. CDR3 coding DNA: TGTGCCAGCAGTTATTCGACAGCCCACACTGAAGCTTTCTTT.

The chain employs TRBV5-1 and TRBJ2-7, with a weak D call TRBD2 (6 bases). Between the trimmed V and J ends, which lost 0 bases and 4 bases, there was a span of 14 bases. The CDR3 has 15 residues. Germline V gene sequence: CDR1 SGHRS, CDR2 YFSETQ. The chain's CDR3 is CASSLARGSQYEQYF. The CDR3 DNA reads TGCGCCAGCAGCTTGGCCCGGGGGTCTCAATACGAGCAGTACTTC. The entire variable domain, with the rest obtained from reference TRBV5-1 and TRBJ2-7, is as follows: KAGVTQTPRYLIKTRGQQVTLSCSPISGHRSVSWYQQTPGQGLQFLFEYFSETQRNKGNFPGRFSGRQFSNSRSEMNVSTLELGDSALYLCASSLARGSQYEQYFGPGTRLTVT.

The genes are TRBV5-8 and TRBJ2-3; 8 nucleotides align to TRBD1. The CDR3 length is 15 residues. CDR1 SGHTS and CDR2 YDEGEE come from the germline V gene. V lost 3 bases to trimming and J lost 6 bases; unmatched junction nucleotides: 9. The DNA for the CDR3 is TGTGCCAGCAGCTCCGGACAGGGATTTGTCGATACGCAGTATTTT. It specifies CASSSGQGFVDTQYF.

The V gene is TRBV9, the J gene TRBJ2-4; 10 nucleotides line up with TRBD2. The ends lost 3 bases at V and 1 base at J; junction bases unmatched: 13. The CDR3 totals 19 residues. CDR1 SGDLS and CDR2 YYNGEE come from the germline V gene. The chain's CDR3 is CASSDLTEPGLAAKNIQYF. The CDR3 DNA reads as TGTGCCAGCAGCGACCTCACCGAACCGGGACTAGCGGCCAAAAACATTCAGTACTTC.

V gene TRBV29-1 combines with J gene TRBJ2-5; 14 bases agree with TRBD2. The ends lost 3 bases at V and 4 bases at J; junction bases unmatched: 1. CDR1 is SQVTM and CDR2 is ANQGSEA in the germline V gene. The CDR3 length is 14 residues. The CDR3 protein is CSVETSGRVETQYF. The CDR3 bases are TGCAGCGTTGAGACTAGCGGGAGGGTAGAGACCCAGTACTTC.

The genes are TRBV18 and TRBJ1-1; D unresolved. Germline V gives CDR1 KGHSH, CDR2 LQKENI. This CDR3 region has 12 residues. V dropped 2 bases and J dropped 7 bases, with 8 bases sitting between them. CDR3 loop: CASSPEQFEAFF. DNA of the CDR3: TGTGCCAGCTCACCAGAGCAGTTTGAAGCTTTCTTT.

The V call is TRBV7-3, the J call TRBJ2-6, with D possibly TRBD2 on 6 matching bases. The V end was cut by 0 bases, the J end by 0 bases, with 12 bases between. This CDR3 is 18 amino acids long. Germline CDR1 is SGHTA and CDR2 is FQGTGA. CDR3 protein: CASSLTGGTPSGANVLTF. The CDR3, as DNA: TGTGCCAGCAGCTTAACTGGGGGGACTCCCTCTGGGGCCAACGTCCTGACTTTC. Full variable domain (remainder filled in from reference TRBV7-3 and TRBJ2-6): GAGVSQTPSNKVTEKGKYVELRCDPISGHTALYWYRQSLGQGPEFLIYFQGTGAADDSGLPNDRFFAVRPEGSVSTLKIQRTERGDSAVYLCASSLTGGTPSGANVLTFGAGSRLTVL.

CDR3 coding DNA: TGTGCCACCAGCAGAGGGACAGACAGCTACGAGCAGTACTTC. Translation: CATSRGTDSYEQYF. V usage is TRBV15 and J usage is TRBJ2-7; perhaps TRBD1 as D (6 bases). Trimming stripped 1 base from V and 3 bases from J, with 10 bases between. The germline V gene has CDR1 LNHNV and CDR2 YYDKDF (reference sequence). The CDR3 spans 14 residues.